The 24 T cell receptor beta chains listed next were all sequenced from one sample in a study of low-dose radiotherapy and immunotherapy resistance in tumors. Time point in this sample: after trial treatment. Treatment: LDRT plus nivolumab, ipilimumab, low-dose cyclophosphamide and aspirin (RACIN trial). Alpha- and beta-chain coverage of first-strand cDNA came from TRAV- and TRBV-specific primers. TCRs were put through approximately 21 PCR cycles of amplification with Phusion. A constant-region primer and the V-primer adapter served as the primer pair. TCRdb used MiXCR to reprocess the reads, holding one entry per CDR3 protein. Among around 80,000 distinct CDR3 sequences listed, roughly 17% were seen once. The starting material was PBMCs, obtained after low-dose radiotherapy plus immunotherapy. Receptors were obtained from a male donor with prostate cancer.

The chain combines TRBV2 with TRBJ2-3; D is unresolved. Germline V CDR1 and CDR2: SNHLY, FYNNEI. V lost 6 bases and J 1 base, leaving 14 bases between the germline ends. The CDR3 loop spans 15 amino acids. The CDR3 bases are TGTGCCAGCAGCAAAGCAGGAGATGGCACAGATACGCAGTATTTT. This gives the protein CASSKAGDGTDTQYF.

This clonotype was seen more than once but under ten times. The J gene is TRBJ2-7, the V gene TRBV28; 9 bases are a match to TRBD2. The CDR3 loop spans 15 amino acids. J lost 2 bases, V lost 8 bases, and 10 bases had no gene match. Germline values: CDR1 MDHEN, CDR2 SYDVKM. CDR3 bases: TGTGCCAGCCATCAGGCTAGCGGGACTCCCTACGAGCAGTACTTC. Translated: CASHQASGTPYEQYF.

This clonotype was counted ten times or more. The V call is TRBV20-1, the J call TRBJ2-1; D is undetermined. Germline V CDR1 and CDR2: DFQATT, SNEGSKA (reference sequence). V was clipped by 2 bases and J by 5 bases, with 13 bases between them. This CDR3 region has 14 residues. CDR3 DNA sequence: TGCAGTGCTAGATATATGGGTTTAAACAATGAGCAGTTCTTC. The encoded protein is CSARYMGLNNEQFF.

This clonotype was counted at least ten times. The chain employs TRBV25-1 and TRBJ1-2; D is ambiguous. The CDR3 sequence is 12 residues long. V lost 3 bases and J 3 bases, leaving 5 bases between the germline ends. From germline, CDR1 is MGHDK and CDR2 SYGVNS. Written as DNA, the CDR3 is TGTGCCAGCAGTGATATCGACTATGGCTACACCTTC. Its protein is CASSDIDYGYTF.

This clonotype was observed at least ten times. This CDR3 is CASSPLAKNIQYF. The DNA for the CDR3 is TGTGCCAGCAGTCCACTAGCCAAAAACATTCAGTACTTC. The genes are TRBV27 and TRBJ2-4; unclear D gene. The CDR3 consists of 13 residues. Trimming took off 5 bases at V and 0 bases at J, with 5 bases between the two ends. Germline V gives CDR1 MNHEY, CDR2 SMNVEV (reference sequence).

Concerning this clonotype: Given a much more abundant clone one base away, this may be a read error. The chain has TRBV20-1 and TRBJ1-1, with D unclear. Germline V lookup: CDR1 DFQATT, CDR2 SNEGSKA (reference sequence). The CDR3 runs to 13 residues. CDR3 amino acids: CSAPGVWNTETFF. DNA for the CDR3: TGCAGTGCCCCGGGAGTCTGGAACACTGAAACTTTCTTT.

This clonotype was recorded at least ten times. The J gene is TRBJ2-3, the V gene TRBV5-1; tentative D call: TRBD2 (7 bases). This CDR3 has 16 residues. Looked up from germline, CDR1 is SGHRS and CDR2 is YFSETQ. Between the trimmed V and J ends, which lost 0 bases and 0 bases, there was a span of 11 bases. Here the CDR3 reads CASSLVGGESTDTQYF. Here the CDR3 DNA reads TGCGCCAGCAGCTTGGTAGGGGGGGAGAGCACAGATACGCAGTATTTT.

This clonotype was recorded many times. An end of the junction differs from the germline gene, which may be a read error. The rearrangement links TRBV5-1 to TRBJ1-5; D gene unclear. The CDR3 loop spans 13 amino acids. CDR1 is SGHRS and CDR2 is YFSETQ in the germline V gene. The CDR3 nucleotides are TGTGCCAGCAGCTTGGATAGCAATCAGCCCCAGCATTTT. This gives the protein CASSLDSNQPQHF.

This rearrangement joins TRBV4-3 to TRBJ2-3; 9 nucleotides agree with TRBD2. Germline CDR1 is LGHNA and CDR2 is YSLEER. Trimming at V came to 1 base and at J to 2 bases, leaving 10 bases not matched to a gene. This CDR3 is 18 amino acids long. CDR3 bases: TGCGCCAGCAGCCAAGGGTTGGCTAGCGGGGTTTACACAGATACGCAGTATTTT. This encodes CASSQGLASGVYTDTQYF.

The sample holds many counts of this clonotype. The chain employs TRBV5-1 and TRBJ2-1, with 7 bases aligning to TRBD1. CDR3 length: 17 amino acids. V shed 4 bases and J 2 bases; nucleotides not matched to a gene: 12. Germline V gene sequence: CDR1 SGHRS, CDR2 YFSETQ. The CDR3 DNA sequence: TGCGCCAGCAGCCCCTCGGGACAGCCAGACGCCTACAATGAGCAGTTCTTC. Translating it yields CASSPSGQPDAYNEQFF.

The chain links TRBV19 to TRBJ2-2, with D possibly being TRBD1 (6 bases). CDR1 and CDR2 (germline): LNHDA, SQIVND (reference sequence). This CDR3 has 13 residues. V was shortened by 6 bases and J by 1 base, with 6 bases between the two germline ends. The CDR3 nucleotides read TGTGCCAGTAGGGACAGGAACACCGGGGAGCTGTTTTTT. It translates to CASRDRNTGELFF.

This chain connects TRBV28 to TRBJ1-2; D unresolved. CDR1 is MDHEN, CDR2 SYDVKM, per germline. This CDR3 is built from 14 residues. With 2 bases removed from V and 3 bases from J, the gap between germline ends came to 10 bases. CDR3 in amino acids: CASSLRPPYYGYTF. CDR3 in DNA: TGTGCCAGCAGTTTACGACCCCCCTACTATGGCTACACCTTC.

This clonotype has a single count. With only one base between it and a far larger clone, this is likely a read error. This chain uses TRBV28 with TRBJ1-4; 8 nucleotides match TRBD1. Germline-derived CDR1 and CDR2 are MDHEN and SYDVKM. The CDR3 contains 18 residues. The CDR3 protein is CASSLTGQGATFSEKPFF. The DNA of the CDR3 is TGTGCCAGCAGCTTGACAGGGCAGGGGGCGACTTTTTCTGAAAAACCGTTTTTT.

There are a few counts of this clonotype. The chain employs TRBV20-1 and TRBJ2-7; a weak D match, TRBD1 (5 bases). V lost 3 bases and J lost 6, with 12 bases in between. The CDR3 runs 12 residues. Germline lookup yields CDR1 DFQATT and CDR2 SNEGSKA (reference sequence). CDR3 DNA: TGCAGTGCTAGGAGTAGGGGTGGCGAGCAGTACTTC. Translation: CSARSRGGEQYF.

This clonotype was seen many times. The V gene is TRBV29-1, the J gene TRBJ2-7; 7 bases fit TRBD1. V gave up 1 base and J gave up 5 bases; unmatched junction bases: 11. Germline assignment: CDR1 SQVTM and CDR2 ANQGSEA. This CDR3 has 15 residues. The CDR3: CSVEASTGTPDEQYF. The CDR3 DNA follows: TGCAGCGTTGAAGCCTCGACAGGGACCCCCGACGAGCAGTACTTC.

This clonotype came up many times. The CDR3 DNA reads TGTGCCAGCAGTTCGGACCAACGGGATACGCAGTATTTT. Its translation: CASSSDQRDTQYF. V usage is TRBV12-3 or TRBV12-4 and J usage is TRBJ2-3; no firm D call. Trimming took 4 bases from V and 6 from J, leaving 11 bases between them. The CDR3 has 13 amino acids.

This clonotype was seen many times. This chain connects TRBV28 to TRBJ2-1; 14 nucleotides match TRBD2. V lost 3 bases and J lost 7; bases outside the gene matches: 8. Germline lookup yields CDR1 MDHEN and CDR2 SYDVKM. This CDR3 is 17 amino acids long. CDR3 in DNA: TGTGCCAGCAGTTTGACTACCGGGACTAGCGGGAGTAATGAGCAGTTCTTC. Its protein is CASSLTTGTSGSNEQFF.

This clonotype showed up many times. The V gene is TRBV30, the J gene TRBJ1-2, with TRBD1 identical over 7 bases. The CDR3 totals 13 residues. Germline V gene lookup returns CDR1 GTSNPN and CDR2 SVGIG (reference sequence). The J segment lost 4 bases and the V segment lost 3 bases, leaving 5 bases of the junction unmatched. CDR3 DNA: TGTGCCTGGAGCCGACAGGGATCCTATGGCTACACCTTC. Amino acids: CAWSRQGSYGYTF.

This clonotype was found many times. The chain recombines TRBV11-2 with TRBJ2-5; TRBD1 agrees at 9 bases. The V gene end was trimmed by 3 bases and the J gene end by 1 base; junction bases not matched to a gene: 3. This CDR3 is built from 15 residues. Germline V CDR1 and CDR2: SGHAT, FQNNGV. The CDR3 sequence is CASSFGTGSQETQYF. In nucleotides, the CDR3 is TGTGCCAGCAGCTTCGGGACAGGGAGCCAAGAGACCCAGTACTTC.

This chain joins TRBV7-2 and TRBJ1-2; D is uncertain. The germline V gene has CDR1 SGHTA and CDR2 FQGNSA. V lost 1 base, J lost 4 bases, and 4 bases lay in between. The CDR3 is 12 residues long. The CDR3 protein is CASSLGTYGYTF. As DNA, the CDR3 is TGTGCCAGCAGCTTAGGGACCTATGGCTACACCTTC.

This clonotype was observed many times. J is TRBJ2-1 and V is TRBV3-1; D may match TRBD1 or TRBD2 (5 bases each). From germline, CDR1 is LGHDT and CDR2 YNNKEL (reference sequence). Trimming removed 2 bases at V and 6 bases at J, with 17 bases between. This CDR3 has 16 residues. CDR3 residues: CASSQRLPGSGNEQFF. CDR3 DNA sequence: TGTGCCAGCAGCCAAAGACTACCAGGGTCAGGCAATGAGCAGTTCTTC.

This clonotype was observed at least ten times. The V call is TRBV18, the J call TRBJ2-7, with D tentatively TRBD1 (5 bases). Germline CDR1 is KGHSH and CDR2 is LQKENI. The CDR3 covers 13 residues. Trimming cost V 2 bases and J 2 bases, with 7 bases left between them. CDR3 residues: CASSPDSPYEQYF. The CDR3 DNA reads TGTGCCAGCTCACCAGACAGTCCCTACGAGCAGTACTTC.

This clonotype was counted only a few times. The rearrangement uses TRBV27 and TRBJ2-7, with 7 bases identical to TRBD1. V was clipped by 5 bases and J by 3 bases; unmatched bases: 22. The V gene's germline CDR1 is MNHEY and CDR2 SMNVEV (reference sequence). This CDR3 comprises 19 residues. CDR3 sequence: CASSRVFPVSRDRFYEQYF. The CDR3 DNA sequence: TGTGCCAGCAGTAGAGTTTTCCCGGTTTCCCGGGACAGATTCTACGAGCAGTACTTC.

This chain uses TRBV20-1 with TRBJ2-1, with a weak D call TRBD2 (6 bases). V was pared by 1 base and J by 2 bases, with 18 bases between. There are 17 residues in the CDR3. Germline CDR1 DFQATT, CDR2 SNEGSKA (reference sequence). CDR3 region: CSARAVGFAGPYNEQFF. In nucleotides, the CDR3 is TGCAGTGCTAGAGCCGTGGGATTCGCGGGGCCCTACAATGAGCAGTTCTTC.